This TCR beta chain was retrieved from a study of immune heterogeneity within non-small cell lung tumors. Each sample used roughly 590 ng of genomic DNA from bulk tumor tissue. Taken during surgery, several biopsies per primary tumor were spaced as far apart as possible within the tumor mass. Untreated, newly diagnosed non-small cell lung cancer patients underwent curative surgery. The donor pool consisted of newly diagnosed non-small cell lung cancer patients who were having surgery with curative intent. J gave up 7 bases and V 1 base, and 6 bases lay outside the gene matches. CDR1 is SGHTA and CDR2 is FQGNSA in the germline V gene. The CDR3 has 15 amino acids. Study-wide findings and caveats: For local T-cell clonality, the correlation with local tumor mutational burden was moderate but significant (R roughly 0.34). T-cell receptor beta clonotypes at high frequency differed largely between individual patients. Identical dominant CDR3 beta clonotypes showed recurrence across tumor sites within a patient, and site-unique high-frequency clones were also present.

By proportion, this clonotype is medium-sized (0.01 to 0.1%). Its target is unknown. A first 10-cycle multiplex round used 32 V-gene and 13 J-gene primers on TCR beta CDR3. TCRdb re-called the multiplex PCR reads through MiXCR, storing one row per CDR3 protein. The sample lists about 3,200 distinct CDR3 sequences; roughly 21% were seen once. What was sequenced was lung tumor tissue. This chain joins TRBV7-2 and TRBJ1-5, with 8 positions matching TRBD1. This receptor was taken from a man between 60 and 70 years old with non-small cell lung cancer. The CDR3 nucleotides are TGTGCCAGCAGCTTAGGCAGGGGGCGCGTCCAGCCCCAGCATTTT. Translation gives CASSLGRGRVQPQHF. Filled out from reference TRBV7-2 and TRBJ1-5, the complete variable domain reads GAGVSQSPSNKVTEKGKDVELRCDPISGHTALYWYRQSLGQGLEFLIYFQGNSAPDKSGLPSDRFSAERTGGSVSTLTIQRTQQEDSAVYLCASSLGRGRVQPQHFGDGTRLSIL.